A single sample is the source of the 12 T cell receptor beta chains below, sequenced in a study of identical twins. TCRdb re-analysed the 5' RACE reads in MiXCR, keeping a single row per CDR3 protein. The sample has about 390,000 distinct CDR3 sequences, roughly 9% seen once. Source material: naive T cells sorted from blood. These receptors came from a woman aged 45-60 years in good health.

V usage is TRBV5-5 and J usage is TRBJ1-1; perhaps TRBD1 as D (5 bases). Germline V gives CDR1 SGHKS, CDR2 YYEKEE (reference sequence). This CDR3 region has 15 residues. Trimming took off 4 bases at V and 1 base at J, with 14 bases between the two ends. CDR3 in amino acids: CASSNQGVPNTEAFF. Here the CDR3 DNA reads TGTGCCAGCAGCAACCAAGGGGTCCCGAACACTGAAGCTTTCTTT.

This clonotype occurred many times. V and J are TRBV5-1 and TRBJ2-7; TRBD1 matches 12 bases. Germline loops: CDR1 SGHRS, CDR2 YFSETQ. The CDR3 is 16 amino acids. After removal of 0 bases from V and 3 bases from J, the junction contained 4 bases not matched to a gene. In DNA, the CDR3 is TGCGCCAGCAGCTTGGGGGGACAGGGGGCAATCTACGAGCAGTACTTC. Its protein is CASSLGGQGAIYEQYF.

The CDR3 DNA is TGTGCCTGGAGTTTGAAGGGCGCCAAAAACATTCAGTACTTC. Translated: CAWSLKGAKNIQYF. The V and J genes are TRBV30 and TRBJ2-4; the D is unclear. Germline CDR1 reads GTSNPN; CDR2 reads SVGIG (reference sequence). This CDR3 is built from 14 residues. V was pared by 2 bases and J by 1 base, with 9 bases between.

The chain combines TRBV6-5 with TRBJ1-1; perhaps TRBD1 as D (5 bases). In germline, CDR1 is MNHEY, CDR2 SVGAGI. With 5 bases removed from V and 0 bases from J, the gap between germline ends came to 16 bases. The CDR3 has 16 amino acids. CDR3: CASSPAPGPMNTEAFF. The CDR3, as DNA: TGTGCCAGCAGTCCGGCGCCGGGACCCATGAACACTGAAGCTTTCTTT.

J is TRBJ2-1 and V is TRBV6-6; 10 bases fit TRBD1. This CDR3 region has 21 residues. The junction had 22 bases not matched to a gene; V was cut back by 8 bases and J by 0 bases. Looked up from germline, CDR1 is MNHNY and CDR2 is SVGAGI (reference sequence). CDR3 nucleotide sequence: TGTGCCAGCGTGGGGCGACGGGACAGGGGCTCTCCGCATCCCTCCTACAATGAGCAGTTCTTC. Translated: CASVGRRDRGSPHPSYNEQFF.

This rearrangement joins TRBV7-9 to TRBJ2-1; D might be TRBD2 (5 bases). Germline lookup yields CDR1 SEHNR and CDR2 FQNEAQ (reference sequence). The V and J ends lost 8 bases and 4 bases respectively, with 18 bases between them. This CDR3 is 15 amino acids long. The CDR3 DNA sequence: TGTGCCAGCCTTATTGTATCGGGGAGATACAATGAGCAGTTCTTC. Protein product: CASLIVSGRYNEQFF.

This clonotype turned up a few times. The chain recombines TRBV4-1 with TRBJ1-3, with 9 bases fitting TRBD1. CDR3 size: 14 residues. CDR1 and CDR2 from the germline V gene are MGHRA and YSYEKL. J gave up 7 bases and V 6 bases, and 7 bases lay outside the gene matches. CDR3 sequence reads: CASRRQGGRNTIYF. The CDR3 DNA reads as TGCGCCAGCAGGCGACAGGGGGGAAGGAACACCATATATTTT.

The sample holds many counts of this clonotype. This chain uses TRBV12-3 or TRBV12-4 with TRBJ1-2; 10 bases line up with TRBD1. The J segment lost 1 base and the V segment lost 3 bases, leaving 8 bases of the junction unmatched. The CDR3 totals 17 residues. CDR3 nucleotides: TGTGCCAGCAGTTTTAGGGGGGGACAGGGGTATAACTATGGCTACACCTTC. Residues: CASSFRGGQGYNYGYTF.

This clonotype was recorded at least ten times. This rearrangement joins TRBV5-1 to TRBJ2-5, with D possibly matching TRBD2 (6 bases). The germline CDR1 and CDR2 sequences are SGHRS and YFSETQ. This CDR3 comprises 15 residues. V gave up 4 bases and J gave up 1 base, with 14 bases separating them. CDR3: CASSPTSTFQETQYF. DNA for the CDR3: TGCGCCAGCAGCCCCACTAGCACTTTCCAAGAGACCCAGTACTTC.

This clonotype turned up a few times. This chain uses TRBV27 with TRBJ2-1; D may be TRBD2 (6 bases). This CDR3 comprises 16 residues. Germline loops: CDR1 MNHEY, CDR2 SMNVEV (reference sequence). V was shortened by 4 bases and J by 0 bases, with 13 bases between the two germline ends. The CDR3 bases are TGTGCCAGCAGTTGGTATGGGGGGAGCTCCTACAATGAGCAGTTCTTC. It yields the protein CASSWYGGSSYNEQFF.

CDR3 sequence reads: CASSGVGMETQYF. For the CDR3, the DNA is TGTGCCAGCAGCGGAGTTGGGATGGAGACCCAGTACTTC. The chain recombines TRBV7-6 with TRBJ2-5; D is unresolved. CDR3 length: 13 residues. Per the germline V gene, CDR1 is SGHVS and CDR2 is FNYEAQ. V was cut by 5 bases and J by 5 bases, with 12 bases left in between.

The chain employs TRBV10-1 and TRBJ2-7; possible D gene TRBD2, 6 bases. The V end was cut by 8 bases, the J end by 2 bases, with 19 bases between. Germline V gene lookup returns CDR1 WNHNN and CDR2 SYGVQD (reference sequence). This CDR3 has 15 amino acids. In DNA, the CDR3 is TGCGCCAGCCCAACAGACGGAGGGTCTACCTACGAGCAGTACGTC. Amino acids: CASPTDGGSTYEQYV.